This T cell receptor (beta chain) was recorded in a study of T cell repertoires in cytomegalovirus infection. Study background: Public TCR beta signatures were indicative of both CMV infection and a matching HLA type.

This CDR3 region has 18 residues. CDR1 and CDR2 from the germline V gene are SGHTA and FQGNSA. V lost 1 base, J lost 0 bases, and 10 bases stayed unmatched. TCRdb redid the calling of the reads with MiXCR, one entry per CDR3 protein. The sample includes about 300,000 distinct CDR3 sequences, roughly a tenth seen only once; the top ten take less than 3%. Notes on the study in general: CMV-specific TCR beta clonotypes restricted by HLA-C were the ones dominating the ex vivo response. The cumulative frequency of public TCR beta families distinguished individuals who carried CMV together with the relevant HLA.

There are many counts of this clonotype. As yet, its antigen is unknown. Material: PBMCs. The chain links TRBV7-2 to TRBJ2-3; TRBD1 matches 7 bases. The receptor comes from a human donor in good health (CMV status not recorded). Some clones in this sample may be carry-over from other donors' samples. The CDR3 region is CASSLVAGQDPSTDTQYF. The DNA for the CDR3 is TGTGCCAGCAGCTTAGTAGCCGGACAGGACCCCAGCACAGATACGCAGTATTTT.